This record looks at one T cell receptor (beta chain) sequence and its context. This clonotype occurred a few times. Its antigen remains undetermined. No much larger clone is present one base from it, and per-base qualities are unavailable. Libraries came from PCR. The data were produced on an Illumina HiSeq 2500. To normalize quantification of the TCRbeta repertoire, the TCR libraries were built with molecular barcoding that relied on unique molecular identifiers. The raw public data were reprocessed by TCRdb itself: fastp quality trimming at Q25, MiXCR clonotype calling, in-frame beta chains only. When rows share a CDR3 protein, they turn into one entry using the most common DNA and genes. The sample table holds around 400,000 distinct CDR3 sequences, of which roughly 11% were seen once. Of the sample, approximately 5% is held by the ten largest clones. The entry originates in a study of T-cell reconstitution after alpha-beta-depleted transplantation in children listed by TCRdb under 2016. With respect to the entire study: Using TCR repertoire profiling, the study quantitatively followed how T-cell immune reconstitution unfolded in children after TCRalphabeta/CD19-depleted allogeneic hematopoietic cell transplantation.

The germline V gene supplies CDR1 SGHTA and CDR2 FQGNSA. V is pared back by 5 bases and J by 6 bases, with 11 bases lying between the germline termini. From cysteine to phenylalanine, the CDR3 is 12 amino acids long. The kept DNA is CDR3 alone, 36 bases in frame from the first base. The chain is assembled from TRBV7-2 and TRBJ2-7, with the D gene too uncertain to name. The starting material was PBMCs from the stem cell graft donor, obtained from the stem cell graft. The receptor was derived from a human donor who donated a stem cell graft to a child with acute myeloid leukemia. The DNA is as follows: TGTGCCAGCAGCATCTCGCCCGGCGAGCAGTACTTC. The resulting protein is CASSISPGEQYF.